A single sample gave rise to the 16 T cell receptor beta chains below, sequenced in a study of T cells in Graves' hyperthyroidism and ophthalmopathy (dated by TCRdb to between 2017 and 2020). The library was prepared using multiplex PCR. The sequencer listed for this sample is Illumina HiSeq 2000. The TCR beta CDR3 regions were amplified from RNA transcripts. For the first round of RT-PCR on the TCR CDR3, the HTBI primer set was used together with the Qiagen OneStep RT-PCR kit. TCRdb reran the public reads through fastp at Q25 and MiXCR, keeping productive beta chains. Identical CDR3 protein sequences are pooled into one entry, listed with their most common genes and DNA. The sample yields under 300,000 distinct CDR3 sequences; about an eighth were counted once. The biggest ten clones account for 7.8% of the sample. The sequenced sample was blood. Receptors originate from a woman aged 25 to 39 with Graves' hyperthyroidism that later progressed to Graves' ophthalmopathy.

The genes are TRBV19 and TRBJ2-1; D perhaps matches TRBD2 (5 bases). CDR1 is LNHDA, CDR2 SQIVND, per germline (reference sequence). The CDR3 loop spans 17 amino acids. The V gene lost 10 bases and the J gene lost 0 bases, with 22 bases spanning the gap. CDR3 amino acids: CATARVLLTSSYNEQFF. In DNA form, the CDR3 reads TGTGCCACCGCGAGGGTCCTTCTAACCAGCTCCTACAATGAGCAGTTCTTC.

This chain uses TRBV3-1 with TRBJ1-1; possibly TRBD1 for D (6 bases). The germline CDR1 and CDR2 sequences are LGHDT and YNNKEL (reference sequence). Trimming shortened V by 6 bases and J by 4 bases, and 15 bases separated the two germline ends. This CDR3 spans 14 amino acids. The CDR3 DNA is TGTGCCAGCAGTCTACGGAGGGGGGCCACTGAAGCTTTCTTT. It translates to CASSLRRGATEAFF.

The V gene is TRBV19, the J gene TRBJ1-1, with no clear D. CDR1 LNHDA and CDR2 SQIVND come from the germline V gene (reference sequence). Trimming cost V 1 base and J 1 base, with 7 bases left between them. This CDR3 has 14 residues. The CDR3 sequence: CASSIGTGNTEAFF. Here the CDR3 DNA reads TGTGCCAGTAGTATAGGGACGGGGAACACTGAAGCTTTCTTT.

This clonotype was seen repeatedly, ten times or more. This chain connects TRBV7-2 to TRBJ1-6, with TRBD1 identical over 8 bases. Losses at the gene ends were 7 bases for V and 6 bases for J; bases not matched to a gene: 5. The CDR3 runs 14 residues. The germline V gene has CDR1 SGHTA and CDR2 FQGNSA. CDR3 in amino acids: CASTAQGVNSPLHF. CDR3 coding DNA: TGTGCCAGCACCGCACAGGGGGTTAATTCACCCCTCCACTTT.

This clonotype was recorded at least ten times. This sequence joins TRBV30 and TRBJ1-1, with 7 bases that match TRBD1. The CDR3 contains 13 residues. The J segment lost 0 bases and the V segment lost 8 bases, leaving 6 bases of the junction unmatched. CDR1 is GTSNPN, CDR2 SVGIG, per germline (reference sequence). The CDR3 region is CAGTGQVNTEAFF. Written as DNA, the CDR3 is TGTGCCGGAACAGGACAGGTGAACACTGAAGCTTTCTTT.

Many counts were recorded for this clonotype. This rearrangement joins TRBV15 to TRBJ2-2; 7 bases fit TRBD2. Germline loops: CDR1 LNHNV, CDR2 YYDKDF (reference sequence). With V trimmed by 6 bases and J by 7 bases, 17 bases remained unmatched. This CDR3 spans 17 amino acids. The CDR3 DNA sequence: TGTGCCACCAGACTCCTGGCCCCGGGAGGCCGGATCGGGGAGCTGTTTTTT. This sequence encodes CATRLLAPGGRIGELFF.

This clonotype was detected a few times. This chain joins TRBV19 and TRBJ1-1; tentative D call: TRBD1 (5 bases). This CDR3 contains 13 residues. Germline CDR1 LNHDA, CDR2 SQIVND (reference sequence). Trimming pared 8 bases from V and 3 bases from J, leaving 13 bases between. CDR3 sequence: CASSQGIDTEAFF. The CDR3 nucleotides are TGTGCCAGTTCTCAGGGAATCGACACTGAAGCTTTCTTT.

This clonotype has only a few counts. The V call is TRBV7-2, the J call TRBJ2-7; TRBD1 is a possible D gene (6 bases). CDR3 length equals 13 residues. V shed 7 bases and J shed 3 bases, with 13 bases lying between them. Germline CDR1 is SGHTA and CDR2 is FQGNSA. The CDR3 protein is CASKETGFYEQYF. As DNA, the CDR3 is TGTGCCAGCAAGGAGACAGGTTTCTACGAGCAGTACTTC. The complete variable domain, with remaining parts taken from reference TRBV7-2 and TRBJ2-7, reads GAGVSQSPSNKVTEKGKDVELRCDPISGHTALYWYRQSLGQGLEFLIYFQGNSAPDKSGLPSDRFSAERTGGSVSTLTIQRTQQEDSAVYLCASKETGFYEQYFGPGTRLTVT.

The table lists this clonotype with many counts. The CDR3 sequence is CASSRGLAGGEQYF. The CDR3, as DNA: TGTGCCAGCAGCCGAGGACTAGCGGGAGGGGAGCAGTACTTC. The chain links TRBV13 to TRBJ2-7, with 15 bases that match TRBD2. V was clipped by 5 bases and J by 7 bases; unmatched bases: 3. CDR1 and CDR2 from the germline V gene are PRHDT and FYEKMQ (reference sequence). This CDR3 contains 14 residues.

The chain is built from TRBV4-1 and TRBJ1-1, with D hard to call. The V gene lost 1 base and the J gene lost 0 bases, with 12 bases spanning the gap. The length of the CDR3 is 16 residues. Germline V lookup: CDR1 MGHRA, CDR2 YSYEKL. CDR3 amino acids: CASSQGHATLNTEAFF. The CDR3 DNA sequence: TGCGCCAGCAGCCAAGGTCACGCGACATTGAACACTGAAGCTTTCTTT.

V gene TRBV19 combines with J gene TRBJ2-5, with D unclear. V gave up 1 base and J gave up 8 bases, with 5 bases separating them. The CDR3 sequence is 11 residues long. CDR1 LNHDA and CDR2 SQIVND come from the germline V gene (reference sequence). CDR3 DNA: TGTGCCAGTAGTATAGGGCTTACCCAGTACTTC. This codes for CASSIGLTQYF. Full variable domain (rest looked up from reference TRBV19 and TRBJ2-5): DGGITQSPKYLFRKEGQNVTLSCEQNLNHDAMYWYRQDPGQGLRLIYYSQIVNDFQKGDIAEGYSVSREKKESFPLTVTSAQKNPTAFYLCASSIGLTQYFGPGTRLLVL.

This clonotype was seen many times. V is TRBV3-1 and J is TRBJ1-2; a weak D match, TRBD1 (5 bases). V shed 4 bases and J shed 6 bases, with 18 bases lying between them. Germline lookup yields CDR1 LGHDT and CDR2 YNNKEL (reference sequence). This CDR3 is built from 15 residues. The CDR3 nucleotides are TGTGCCAGCAGCCCAACAGGAGGGAAAAAAAATGGCTACACCTTC. Translation gives CASSPTGGKKNGYTF.

This clonotype was found many times. The chain has TRBV30 and TRBJ2-7, with TRBD1 matching 9 bases. With 2 bases clipped from V and 0 bases from J, the junction kept 5 bases outside the gene matches. The CDR3 contains 15 residues. The V gene's germline CDR1 is GTSNPN and CDR2 SVGIG (reference sequence). DNA of the CDR3: TGTGCCTGGAGTTTTGGGGACAGGGACTCCTACGAGCAGTACTTC. Protein: CAWSFGDRDSYEQYF.

The chain recombines TRBV27 with TRBJ2-2, with no clear D. The CDR3 extends over 13 amino acids. Germline loops: CDR1 MNHEY, CDR2 SMNVEV (reference sequence). The V end lost 6 bases, the J end lost 1 base, and 6 bases lay between the germline ends. The CDR3 reads CASRVLNTGELFF. The CDR3 DNA sequence: TGTGCCAGCAGAGTTCTGAACACCGGGGAGCTGTTTTTT.

This clonotype was observed at least ten times. This chain connects TRBV4-3 to TRBJ2-7, with no clear D. The V and J ends lost 1 base and 3 bases respectively, with 10 bases between them. Germline V lookup: CDR1 LGHNA, CDR2 YSLEER. CDR3 length: 14 residues. The CDR3 protein is CASSQALPHYEQYF. The CDR3 DNA reads TGCGCCAGCAGCCAAGCGCTTCCCCACTACGAGCAGTACTTC.

This clonotype appeared many times. The rearrangement uses TRBV28 and TRBJ2-1, with 11 positions matching TRBD2. The V gene end was trimmed by 5 bases and the J gene end by 5 bases; junction bases not matched to a gene: 8. Germline lookup yields CDR1 MDHEN and CDR2 SYDVKM. This CDR3 has 16 residues. The CDR3 coding sequence is TGTGCCAGCAGTACCAGACTAGCGGGAAGCGACAATGAGCAGTTCTTC. Translating gives CASSTRLAGSDNEQFF.